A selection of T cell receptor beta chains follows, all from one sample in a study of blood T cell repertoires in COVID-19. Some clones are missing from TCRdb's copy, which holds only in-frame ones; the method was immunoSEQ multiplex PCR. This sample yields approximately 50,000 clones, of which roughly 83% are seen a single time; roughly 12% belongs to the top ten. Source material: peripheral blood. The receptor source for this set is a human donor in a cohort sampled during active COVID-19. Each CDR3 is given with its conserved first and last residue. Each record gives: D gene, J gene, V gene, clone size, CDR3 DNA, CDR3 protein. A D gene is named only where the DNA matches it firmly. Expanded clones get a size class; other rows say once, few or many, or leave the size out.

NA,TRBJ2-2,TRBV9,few,TGTGCCAGCAGCGTAGGGGGAGGGAACACCGGGGAGCTGTTTTTT,CASSVGGGNTGELFF
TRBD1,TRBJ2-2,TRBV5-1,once,TGCGCCAGCAGCTTGACAGGGGCGCACACCGGGGAGCTGTTTTTT,CASSLTGAHTGELFF
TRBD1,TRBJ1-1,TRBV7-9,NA,TGTGCCAGCAGCTTGCACAGGGGCACTGAAGCTTTCTTT,CASSLHRGTEAFF
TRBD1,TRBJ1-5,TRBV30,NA,TGTGCCTGGAGCCCGACAGGGGGCAATCAGCCCCAGCATTTT,CAWSPTGGNQPQHF
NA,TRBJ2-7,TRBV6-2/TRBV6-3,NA,TGTGCCAGCAGTTCCCGGGACAAGATGTCCTACGAGCAGTACTTC,CASSSRDKMSYEQYF
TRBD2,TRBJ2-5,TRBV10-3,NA,TGTGCCATCAGGAATAGCGGGGGCGGGGAGACCCAGTACTTC,CAIRNSGGGETQYF
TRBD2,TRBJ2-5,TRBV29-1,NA,TGCAGCGTTGGAGCGGGGGGGCGAGAGACCCAGTACTTC,CSVGAGGRETQYF
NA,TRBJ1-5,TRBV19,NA,TGTGCCAGTAGCTATTCACAGGGTAGCAATCAGCCCCAGCATTTT,CASSYSQGSNQPQHF
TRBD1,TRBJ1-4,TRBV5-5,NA,TGTGCCAGCCTAACGGGACAGGGGTTAACTAATGAAAAACTGTTTTTT,CASLTGQGLTNEKLFF
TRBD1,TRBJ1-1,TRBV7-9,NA,TGTGCCAGCAGCTTAGCGACAGGGGGGAGGAAAGAGTCTGAAGCTTTCTTT,CASSLATGGRKESEAFF
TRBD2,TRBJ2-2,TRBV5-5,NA,TGTGCCAGCAGCTCAATGGGACTAGCGGGGAACACCGGGGAGCTGTTTTTT,CASSSMGLAGNTGELFF
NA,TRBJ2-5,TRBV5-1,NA,TGCGCCAGCAGTCTTGACACCCAAGAGACCCAGTACTTC,CASSLDTQETQYF
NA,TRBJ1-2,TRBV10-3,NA,TGTGCCATCAGTGAGTCGAATCCAGAAGGCTACACCTTC,CAISESNPEGYTF
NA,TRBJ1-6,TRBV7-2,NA,TGTGCCAGCAGTCCTAATTCGCCCCGGACAGATAATTCACCCCTCCACTTT,CASSPNSPRTDNSPLHF
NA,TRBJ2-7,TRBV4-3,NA,TGCGCCAGCAGCCAAGATGCGGGGCTCGAGCAGTACTTC,CASSQDAGLEQYF
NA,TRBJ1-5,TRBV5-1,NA,TGCGCCAGCAGTCTAATGAGCAATCAGCCCCAGCATTTT,CASSLMSNQPQHF
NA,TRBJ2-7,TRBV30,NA,TGTGCCTGGAGTCAGAACTACGAGCAGTACTTC,CAWSQNYEQYF
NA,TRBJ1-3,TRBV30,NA,TGTGCCTGGAGTGTCCCAAGTCTCCGGGGAAACACCATATATTTT,CAWSVPSLRGNTIYF
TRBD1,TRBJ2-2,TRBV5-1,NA,TGCGCCAGCAGCTTGGCCAATTTCAGGACAGGGGGGCTTACGCTGTTTTTT,CASSLANFRTGGLTLFF
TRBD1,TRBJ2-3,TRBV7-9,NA,TGTGCCAGCAGCGTCAATACCGGGACAGGATACACAGATACGCAGTATTTT,CASSVNTGTGYTDTQYF
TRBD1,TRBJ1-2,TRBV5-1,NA,TGCGCCAGCAGCTTGGGCGGGACAGGAGGAGGAGTGGGTGGCTACACCTTC,CASSLGGTGGGVGGYTF
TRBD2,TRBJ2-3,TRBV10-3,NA,TGTGCCATCTGGAAGGGAGGGACAGATACGCAGTATTTT,CAIWKGGTDTQYF
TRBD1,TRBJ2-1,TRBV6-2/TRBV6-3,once,TGTGCCAGCAGCGTTAGGAGTCAGGGGGCGCTGGGGCAGTTCTTC,CASSVRSQGALGQFF
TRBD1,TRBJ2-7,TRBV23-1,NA,TGCGCCAGCAGTCAGCCGGGACAGGGGTTTTACGAGCAGTACTTC,CASSQPGQGFYEQYF
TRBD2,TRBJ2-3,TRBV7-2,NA,TGTGCCAGCAGCACCCGACTAGCGGGGGACACAGATACGCAGTATTTT,CASSTRLAGDTDTQYF
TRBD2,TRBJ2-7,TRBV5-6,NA,TGTGCCAGCAGCTTGTTAGCGGGGTCCTCCTACGAGCAGTACTTC,CASSLLAGSSYEQYF
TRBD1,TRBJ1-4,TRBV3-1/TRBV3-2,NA,TGTGCCAGCAGCCAACAATGGGGGACAGGGGGAGAAAAACTGTTTTTT,CASSQQWGTGGEKLFF
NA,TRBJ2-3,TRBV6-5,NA,TGTGCCAGCGGTAATGGGGGGGCGAGGACAGATACGCAGTATTTT,CASGNGGARTDTQYF
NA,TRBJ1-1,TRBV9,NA,TGTGCCAGCAGCCTATCGAAGGGCGGGGGCCCGTTGAACACTGAAGCTTTCTTT,CASSLSKGGGPLNTEAFF
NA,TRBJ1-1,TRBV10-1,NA,TGCGCCAGCAGTGAGCCCGACAGGGAAGCTTTCTTT,CASSEPDREAFF
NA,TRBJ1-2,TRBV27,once,TGTGCCAGCAGTCCCTCCTCTTTCTATTATTATGGCTACACCTTC,CASSPSSFYYYGYTF
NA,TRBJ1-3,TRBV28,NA,TGTGCCAGCAGTTTTCGGGTTTCTGGAAACACCATATATTTT,CASSFRVSGNTIYF
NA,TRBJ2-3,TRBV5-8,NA,TGTGCCAGCAGCGGCACTAGAGCCGATACGCAGTATTTT,CASSGTRADTQYF
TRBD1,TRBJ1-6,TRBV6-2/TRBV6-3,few,TGTGCCAGCAGTACCCGAACAGGGGGCTATAATTCACCCCTCCACTTT,CASSTRTGGYNSPLHF
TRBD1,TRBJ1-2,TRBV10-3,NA,TGTGCCATCAGTGAAGGTGGCCAGGGGGCTGGCTACACCTTC,CAISEGGQGAGYTF
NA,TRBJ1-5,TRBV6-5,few,TGTGCCAGCAGTAAGGAGCCTAGGAATCAGCCCCAGCATTTT,CASSKEPRNQPQHF
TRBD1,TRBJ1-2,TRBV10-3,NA,TGTGCCATCAGTACCGATCGACAGGGCATCATAGGCTACACCTTC,CAISTDRQGIIGYTF
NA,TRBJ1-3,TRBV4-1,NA,TGCGCCAGCAGCCCCCCCCCAGGCTCATACTCTGGAAACACCATATATTTT,CASSPPPGSYSGNTIYF
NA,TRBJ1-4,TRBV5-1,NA,TGCGCCAGCAGCTTGCCCTATTCAGGAAAACTGTTTTTT,CASSLPYSGKLFF
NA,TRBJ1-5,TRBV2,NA,TGTGCCACACAGTTGGGCAGGGGTGCTCAGCCCCAGCATTTT,CATQLGRGAQPQHF
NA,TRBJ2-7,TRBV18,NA,TGTGCCAGCTCACCAATGGGGGGGCCAGGCGAGCAGTACTTC,CASSPMGGPGEQYF
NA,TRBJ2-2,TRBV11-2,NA,TGTGCCAGCATGAAGAACCGGGGCACCGGGGAGCTGTTTTTT,CASMKNRGTGELFF